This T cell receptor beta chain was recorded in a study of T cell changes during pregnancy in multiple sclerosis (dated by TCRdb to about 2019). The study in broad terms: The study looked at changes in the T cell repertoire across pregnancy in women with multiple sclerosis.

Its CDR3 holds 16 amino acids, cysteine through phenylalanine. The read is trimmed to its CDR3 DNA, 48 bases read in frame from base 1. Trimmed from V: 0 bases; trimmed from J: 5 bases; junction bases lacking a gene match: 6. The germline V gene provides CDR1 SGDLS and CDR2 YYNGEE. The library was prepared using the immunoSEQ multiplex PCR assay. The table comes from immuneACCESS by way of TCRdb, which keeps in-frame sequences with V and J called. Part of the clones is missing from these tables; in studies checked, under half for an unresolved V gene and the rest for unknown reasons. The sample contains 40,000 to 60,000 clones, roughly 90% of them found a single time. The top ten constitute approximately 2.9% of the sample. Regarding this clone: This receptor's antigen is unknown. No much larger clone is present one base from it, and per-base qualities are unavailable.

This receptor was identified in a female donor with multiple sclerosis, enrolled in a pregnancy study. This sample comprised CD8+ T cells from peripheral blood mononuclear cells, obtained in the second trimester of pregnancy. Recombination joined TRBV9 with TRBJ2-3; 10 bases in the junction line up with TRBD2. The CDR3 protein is CASSVASGGAQDTQYF. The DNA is TGTGCCAGCAGCGTAGCGAGCGGGGGGGCGCAAGATACGCAGTATTTT.